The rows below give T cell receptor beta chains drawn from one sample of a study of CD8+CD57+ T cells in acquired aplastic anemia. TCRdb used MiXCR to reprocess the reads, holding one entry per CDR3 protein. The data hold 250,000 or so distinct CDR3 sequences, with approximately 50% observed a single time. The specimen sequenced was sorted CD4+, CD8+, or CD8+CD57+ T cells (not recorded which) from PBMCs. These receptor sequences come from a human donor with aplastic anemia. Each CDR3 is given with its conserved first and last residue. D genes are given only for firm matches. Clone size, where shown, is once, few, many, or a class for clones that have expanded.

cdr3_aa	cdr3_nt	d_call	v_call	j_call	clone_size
CASSLDFSGLAGSNEQFF	TGTGCCAGCAGCTTAGACTTCTCGGGACTAGCGGGGAGCAATGAGCAGTTCTTC	TRBD2	TRBV7-2	TRBJ2-1	many
CAWGPGTKETQYF	TGTGCCTGGGGCCCCGGGACGAAAGAGACCCAGTACTTC	.	TRBV30	TRBJ2-5	.
CAWSVGQGYQPQHF	TGTGCCTGGAGTGTAGGCCAGGGATATCAGCCCCAGCATTTT	.	TRBV30	TRBJ1-5	few
CASSLNHRVPDTQYF	TGTGCCAGCAGCTTAAATCACAGGGTGCCAGATACGCAGTATTTT	.	TRBV11-2	TRBJ2-3	once
CASSLFSPISYEQYF	TGTGCCAGCAGTTTATTTAGCCCCATCTCCTACGAGCAGTACTTC	.	TRBV12-3/TRBV12-4	TRBJ2-7	many
CASSGLRDKPVAGADVLTF	TGTGCCAGCAGTGGTTTGAGGGACAAACCGGTAGCTGGGGCCGACGTCCTGACTTTC	.	TRBV6-1	TRBJ2-6	.
CSANNLGFYGYTF	TGCAGTGCTAACAACCTGGGGTTCTATGGCTACACCTTC	.	TRBV20-1	TRBJ1-2	.
CASSLERGGGTDTQYF	TGTGCCAGCAGCTTAGAGCGGGGGGGAGGAACAGATACGCAGTATTTT	TRBD2	TRBV11-2	TRBJ2-3	.
CASSDPGQGGAGIIDAYEQYF	TGTGCCAGCAGCGATCCGGGACAGGGGGGCGCAGGGATTATTGATGCCTACGAGCAGTACTTC	TRBD1	TRBV7-3	TRBJ2-7	.
CSARDGGESRGYTF	TGCAGTGCTAGAGATGGGGGCGAGTCGAGAGGCTACACCTTC	.	TRBV20-1	TRBJ1-2	.